These 7 T cell receptor beta chains originate from one sample sequenced in a study of T cells in Graves' hyperthyroidism and ophthalmopathy. RNA transcripts gave rise to amplified TCR beta CDR3 regions. HTBI primers were used for first-round RT-PCR of the TCR CDR3. TCRdb fed the multiplex PCR reads into MiXCR, producing one record per CDR3 protein. The table records under 600,000 distinct CDR3 sequences, about a sixth of them present only once. The sequenced material came from blood. The receptor source for this set is a woman in her thirties or forties with Graves' ophthalmopathy.

This clonotype occurred a few times. The V gene is TRBV5-5, the J gene TRBJ1-1; TRBD1 might be the D (5 bases). Germline CDR1 is SGHKS and CDR2 is YYEKEE (reference sequence). V lost 3 bases to trimming and J lost 5 bases, with 14 bases between them. The CDR3 spans 14 residues. CDR3 residues: CASSSDPWGTEAFF. The CDR3 DNA follows: TGTGCCAGCAGCTCGGACCCCTGGGGGACTGAAGCTTTCTTT.

There are a few counts of this clonotype. The chain links TRBV29-1 to TRBJ1-1; D unclear. The V gene's germline CDR1 is SQVTM and CDR2 ANQGSEA. This CDR3 is built from 13 residues. V gave up 3 bases and J gave up 3 bases, with 11 bases separating them. CDR3 bases: TGCAGCGTTGAGGGGATTGTGGACACTGAAGCTTTCTTT. Its protein is CSVEGIVDTEAFF. The full variable domain, its missing parts supplied by reference TRBV29-1 and TRBJ1-1, is SAVISQKPSRDICQRGTSLTIQCQVDSQVTMMFWYRQQPGQSLTLIATANQGSEATYESGFVIDKFPISRPNLTFSTLTVSNMSPEDSSIYLCSVEGIVDTEAFFGQGTRLTVV.

The rearrangement links TRBV15 to TRBJ1-5; a possible D gene is TRBD1 (6 bases). V gave up 0 bases and J gave up 0 bases, with 12 bases separating them. This CDR3 is built from 17 residues. From germline, CDR1 is LNHNV and CDR2 YYDKDF (reference sequence). In DNA, the CDR3 is TGTGCCACCAGCAGAGAATATGGGGGGCGTAGCAATCAGCCCCAGCATTTT. Amino acids: CATSREYGGRSNQPQHF.

This clonotype was recorded at least ten times. The chain combines TRBV2 with TRBJ1-2, with D possibly matching TRBD1 (6 bases). The CDR3 length is 14 residues. Trimming took 4 bases from V and 6 from J, leaving 15 bases between them. Per the germline V gene, CDR1 is SNHLY and CDR2 is FYNNEI. The CDR3 DNA sequence: TGTGCCAGCAGTGTGGATCCAGGGGTGGATGGCTACACCTTC. Residues: CASSVDPGVDGYTF.

The gene calls are TRBV5-6 and TRBJ2-7; 10 nucleotides agree with TRBD1. J lost 2 bases, V lost 7 bases, and 9 bases had no gene match. Looked up from germline, CDR1 is SGHDT and CDR2 is YYEEEE. The CDR3 spans 15 residues. CDR3 in amino acids: CASSTGDRGPYEQYF. CDR3 nucleotides: TGTGCCAGCTCCACCGGGGACAGGGGCCCCTACGAGCAGTACTTC.

This clonotype has ten or more counts. The J gene is TRBJ1-1, the V gene TRBV6-1; possibly TRBD1 for D (5 bases). The CDR3 has 14 residues. Germline V gene sequence: CDR1 MNHNS, CDR2 SASEGT. Trimming took 5 bases from V and 11 from J, leaving 21 bases between them. The CDR3 nucleotides read TGTGCCAGCAGTTCGGGGGACTGGAACCCGGAGGCTTTCTTT. The encoded protein is CASSSGDWNPEAFF.

At least ten counts were recorded for this clonotype. This rearrangement joins TRBV20-1 to TRBJ2-7, with D unresolved. The germline V gene encodes CDR1 DFQATT and CDR2 SNEGSKA (reference sequence). Trimming stripped 0 bases from V and 3 bases from J, with 9 bases between. The CDR3 has 13 residues. The CDR3 sequence is CSARDSRFYEQYF. The DNA of the CDR3 is TGCAGTGCTAGAGATAGCCGTTTCTACGAGCAGTACTTC.